A selection of T cell receptor beta chains follows, all from one sample in a study of regulatory T cells in long-lasting Graves disease. TCRdb fed the multiplex PCR reads into MiXCR, producing one record per CDR3 protein. The table lists more than 450,000 distinct CDR3 sequences, about 12% of them singletons, with around 10% in the top ten. This sample was also put to use in a study of T cells in Graves' hyperthyroidism and ophthalmopathy.

The sample was peripheral blood mononuclear cells (PBMCs), taken at new diagnosis, from a patient treated with antithyroid drugs. These receptors came from a woman aged 25-40 years with Graves disease. Each CDR3 is given with its conserved first and last residue. The order of the fields is V gene, D gene, clone size, J gene, CDR3 protein, CDR3 DNA. The D gene is left open where the match is weak. Only some rows state a clone size, as once, few, many or a class for expanded clones.

TRBV20-1	TRBD1	many	TRBJ1-5	CSAGTGRANQPQHF	TGCAGTGCTGGGACAGGGAGGGCCAATCAGCCCCAGCATTTT
TRBV19	TRBD1	few	TRBJ2-3	CASMGRDRVTDTQYF	TGTGCCAGTATGGGCCGGGACAGGGTCACAGATACGCAGTATTTT
TRBV7-2	TRBD2	few	TRBJ2-3	CASSFLLGLAGGGSTDTQYF	TGTGCCAGCAGCTTTTTGTTGGGACTAGCGGGAGGTGGTAGCACAGATACGCAGTATTTT
TRBV18	NA	many	TRBJ2-3	CASSTPGQLTDTQYF	TGTGCCAGCTCAACACCGGGACAACTCACAGATACGCAGTATTTT
TRBV7-2	NA	NA	TRBJ2-2	CASSYQGSLAGELFF	TGTGCCAGCAGCTACCAGGGATCGTTGGCCGGGGAGCTGTTTTTT
TRBV6-1	TRBD1	NA	TRBJ2-7	CASSQDRVYSEQYF	TGTGCCAGCAGTCAAGACAGGGTATACTCCGAGCAGTACTTC
TRBV3-1	NA	many	TRBJ2-7	CASSHRTTFYEQYF	TGTGCCAGCAGCCACAGGACTACCTTCTACGAGCAGTACTTC
TRBV15	TRBD2	many	TRBJ2-7	CATSRTRGVAGVYEQYF	TGTGCCACCAGCAGGACCCGCGGGGTAGCGGGTGTGTACGAGCAGTACTTC
TRBV20-1	NA	few	TRBJ2-1	CSASSGEDSYNEQFF	TGCAGTGCTAGCTCTGGGGAGGACTCCTACAATGAGCAGTTCTTC
TRBV19	TRBD1	few	TRBJ1-1	CASSRTGGSTEAFF	TGTGCCAGTAGTAGGACAGGGGGCTCCACTGAAGCTTTCTTT
TRBV25-1	TRBD1	NA	TRBJ1-2	CASSEEVGQVYGYTF	TGTGCCAGCAGTGAAGAGGTGGGACAGGTCTATGGCTACACCTTC
TRBV6-2/TRBV6-3	NA	many	TRBJ2-1	CASSPRDTKERNEQFF	TGTGCCAGCAGTCCCCGGGACACTAAAGAAAGGAATGAGCAGTTCTTC
TRBV14	TRBD1	many	TRBJ2-7	CASRRTGGLNNEQYF	TGTGCCAGCAGGCGGACAGGGGGGTTAAACAACGAGCAGTACTTC
TRBV4-1	TRBD1	NA	TRBJ1-2	CASSETGVIYGYTF	TGCGCCAGCAGCGAGACAGGGGTTATCTATGGCTACACCTTC
TRBV12-3/TRBV12-4	TRBD1	NA	TRBJ1-2	CASSSRTGGYNYGYTF	TGTGCCAGCAGTTCACGGACAGGGGGCTATAACTATGGCTACACCTTC
TRBV29-1	NA	many	TRBJ2-5	CSVTLGETQYF	TGCAGCGTGACCTTGGGAGAGACCCAGTACTTC
TRBV27	NA	many	TRBJ2-1	CASSSTVNEQFF	TGTGCCAGCAGTTCGACAGTCAATGAGCAGTTCTTC
TRBV2	NA	many	TRBJ2-5	CASSGPVAVTQYF	TGTGCCAGCAGTGGGCCTGTCGCGGTGACCCAGTACTTC
TRBV28	NA	many	TRBJ2-7	CASRRSAVTYEQYF	TGTGCCAGCAGGAGATCGGCGGTAACCTACGAGCAGTACTTC
TRBV7-8	NA	many	TRBJ1-5	CASSPNLNQPQHF	TGTGCCAGCAGCCCAAACCTCAATCAGCCCCAGCATTTT
TRBV7-2	TRBD2	few	TRBJ2-3	CASSLAPNVGGATDTQYF	TGTGCCAGCAGCTTAGCTCCAAATGTCGGGGGGGCTACAGATACGCAGTATTTT
TRBV28	NA	NA	TRBJ1-1	CASSFVGADTEAFF	TGTGCCAGCAGTTTTGTAGGGGCGGACACTGAAGCTTTCTTT
TRBV30	NA	NA	TRBJ1-2	CAWRRGSYGYTF	TGTGCCTGGAGAAGAGGTTCGTATGGCTACACCTTC
TRBV15	NA	many	TRBJ2-2	CATSRQTTYGELFF	TGTGCCACCAGCAGACAAACCACGTACGGGGAGCTGTTTTTT
TRBV27	TRBD1	many	TRBJ2-7	CASSLSPGQGTREQYF	TGTGCCAGCAGTTTGTCCCCGGGACAGGGAACGAGGGAGCAGTACTTC
TRBV2	TRBD1	many	TRBJ1-5	CASKRAGQGESSNQPQHF	TGTGCCAGCAAGCGCGCGGGACAGGGTGAGAGTAGCAATCAGCCCCAGCATTTT
TRBV29-1	TRBD2	many	TRBJ2-1	CSVEGGLAGGRSSYNEQFF	TGCAGCGTTGAAGGTGGACTAGCGGGAGGTAGGTCCTCCTACAATGAGCAGTTCTTC
TRBV24-1	TRBD1	many	TRBJ1-5	CATSETGDQPQHF	TGTGCCACCAGTGAGACAGGGGATCAGCCCCAGCATTTT
TRBV20-1	TRBD1	many	TRBJ1-2	CSANGQGRGGYTF	TGCAGTGCTAATGGACAGGGGAGAGGAGGCTACACCTTC
TRBV15	NA	once	TRBJ1-5	CATRKGDRNQPQHF	TGTGCCACCAGGAAAGGTGACAGAAATCAGCCCCAGCATTTT
TRBV2	NA	many	TRBJ2-7	CASSEGTSDRAYEQYF	TGTGCCAGCAGTGAAGGAACATCAGACAGAGCCTACGAGCAGTACTTC
TRBV5-4	TRBD2	many	TRBJ2-5	CASSLRGSWETQYF	TGTGCCAGCAGCTTACGCGGGAGTTGGGAGACCCAGTACTTC
TRBV10-2	TRBD2	many	TRBJ2-7	CASSGGTSGIGYEQYF	TGCGCCAGCAGTGGGGGGACTAGCGGGATCGGGTACGAGCAGTACTTC
TRBV6-1	NA	many	TRBJ1-5	CASSEKEDSNQPQHF	TGTGCCAGCAGTGAAAAGGAGGACAGCAATCAGCCCCAGCATTTT
TRBV6-1	NA	many	TRBJ2-2	CASSTSSSVGELFF	TGTGCCAGCAGTACCTCTAGTTCGGTCGGGGAGCTGTTTTTT
TRBV29-1	NA	NA	TRBJ2-2	CSVVVAGGELFF	TGCAGCGTTGTCGTAGCTGGCGGGGAGCTGTTTTTT
TRBV27	NA	few	TRBJ2-1	CASGTSGNAYNEQFF	TGTGCCAGTGGGACGTCGGGAAATGCCTACAATGAGCAGTTCTTC
TRBV6-1	TRBD2	many	TRBJ2-7	CASRRLAGDSYEQYF	TGTGCCAGCAGAAGACTAGCGGGGGACTCCTACGAGCAGTACTTC
TRBV20-1	NA	many	TRBJ1-1	CSARTAWMNTEAFF	TGCAGTGCTAGAACAGCCTGGATGAACACTGAAGCTTTCTTT
TRBV6-1	NA	many	TRBJ1-3	CASTSSGRNTIYF	TGTGCCAGCACATCCTCAGGGAGAAACACCATATATTTT
TRBV7-2	NA	many	TRBJ2-2	CASSYSLVGPTGELFF	TGTGCCAGCAGCTATTCCCTCGTAGGGCCCACCGGGGAGCTGTTTTTT
TRBV6-1	NA	few	TRBJ2-3	CASTKNRLSTDTQYF	TGTGCCAGCACCAAGAACAGGCTAAGCACAGATACGCAGTATTTT
TRBV12-3/TRBV12-4	TRBD2	many	TRBJ2-3	CASSGGLAPTDTQYF	TGTGCCAGCAGTGGTGGACTAGCGCCTACAGATACGCAGTATTTT
TRBV5-1	TRBD1	many	TRBJ1-1	CASSSDRVAEAFF	TGCGCCAGCAGCTCTGACAGGGTGGCTGAAGCTTTCTTT
TRBV11-3	NA	many	TRBJ2-2	CASSLSRDTTGELFF	TGTGCCAGCAGCTTAAGCAGGGATACCACCGGGGAGCTGTTTTTT
TRBV7-2	NA	NA	TRBJ2-1	CASSPSWTNYNEQFF	TGTGCCAGCAGCCCCAGCTGGACTAACTACAATGAGCAGTTCTTC
TRBV7-3	TRBD1	few	TRBJ2-1	CASSLDRGGNEQFF	TGTGCCAGCAGCCTCGACAGGGGTGGAAATGAGCAGTTCTTC
TRBV3-1	TRBD2	many	TRBJ2-5	CASSLPWKVGGETQYF	TGTGCCAGCAGCCTCCCTTGGAAGGTGGGAGGGGAGACCCAGTACTTC
TRBV5-6	NA	many	TRBJ1-1	CASRKGLLNTEAFF	TGTGCCAGCAGGAAGGGACTCTTGAACACTGAAGCTTTCTTT
TRBV27	NA	many	TRBJ1-1	CASSPSAANTEAFF	TGTGCCAGCAGTCCCTCGGCTGCGAACACTGAAGCTTTCTTT
TRBV2	NA	many	TRBJ2-2	CASSEDRLNTGELFF	TGTGCCAGCAGTGAAGACAGACTGAACACCGGGGAGCTGTTTTTT
TRBV2	NA	many	TRBJ1-1	CASSVGPRLNTEAFF	TGTGCCAGCAGTGTAGGCCCGCGGCTGAACACTGAAGCTTTCTTT
TRBV11-2	NA	many	TRBJ1-1	CASSLVAGNTEAFF	TGTGCCAGCAGCTTAGTGGCAGGGAACACTGAAGCTTTCTTT
TRBV27	NA	many	TRBJ2-5	CASSETGDLDQYF	TGTGCCAGCAGCGAGACAGGCGACCTGGACCAGTACTTC
TRBV7-9	NA	many	TRBJ2-7	CASSWNRVPSYEQYF	TGTGCCAGCAGCTGGAACCGCGTCCCCTCCTACGAGCAGTACTTC
TRBV30	NA	NA	TRBJ1-5	CAWRGGTSNQPQHF	TGTGCCTGGAGGGGGGGTACAAGCAATCAGCCCCAGCATTTT
TRBV12-3/TRBV12-4	NA	many	TRBJ2-1	CASTLKWVPSPDNEQFF	TGTGCCAGCACCCTAAAATGGGTACCGTCTCCTGACAATGAGCAGTTCTTC
TRBV10-2	NA	many	TRBJ1-2	CASSGFRDSGYTF	TGCGCCAGCAGTGGTTTCAGGGACTCGGGCTACACCTTC
TRBV5-1	TRBD2	many	TRBJ2-5	CASSLVVLAGAQETQYF	TGCGCCAGCAGCTTGGTGGTGTTAGCGGGAGCACAAGAGACCCAGTACTTC
TRBV6-9	NA	many	TRBJ1-1	CASSYLGTMNTEAFF	TGTGCCAGCAGTTACTTGGGGACTATGAACACTGAAGCTTTCTTT